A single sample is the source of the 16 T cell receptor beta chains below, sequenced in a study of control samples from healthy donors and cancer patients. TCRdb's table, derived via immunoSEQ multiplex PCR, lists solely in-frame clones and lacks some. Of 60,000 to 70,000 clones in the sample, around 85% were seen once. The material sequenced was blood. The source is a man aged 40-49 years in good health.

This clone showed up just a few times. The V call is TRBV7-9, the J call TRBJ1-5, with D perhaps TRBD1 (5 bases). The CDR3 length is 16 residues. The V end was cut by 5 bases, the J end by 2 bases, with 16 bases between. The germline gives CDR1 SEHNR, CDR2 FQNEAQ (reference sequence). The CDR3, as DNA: TGTGCCAGCAGCCCCTCAGGGATGGGAGGCAATCAGCCCCAGCATTTT. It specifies CASSPSGMGGNQPQHF.

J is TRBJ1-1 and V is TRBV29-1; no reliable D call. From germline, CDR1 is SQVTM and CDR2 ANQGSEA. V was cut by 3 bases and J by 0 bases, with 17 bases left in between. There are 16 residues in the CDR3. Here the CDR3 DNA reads TGCAGCGTTGACCCCCGGGGAGGACGGCTGAACACTGAAGCTTTCTTT. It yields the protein CSVDPRGGRLNTEAFF.

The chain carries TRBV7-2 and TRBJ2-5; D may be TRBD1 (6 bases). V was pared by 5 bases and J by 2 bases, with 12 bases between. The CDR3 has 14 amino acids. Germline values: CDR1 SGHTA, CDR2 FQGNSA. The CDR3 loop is CASSPRGVQETQYF. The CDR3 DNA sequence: TGTGCCAGCAGCCCCAGGGGTGTGCAAGAGACCCAGTACTTC.

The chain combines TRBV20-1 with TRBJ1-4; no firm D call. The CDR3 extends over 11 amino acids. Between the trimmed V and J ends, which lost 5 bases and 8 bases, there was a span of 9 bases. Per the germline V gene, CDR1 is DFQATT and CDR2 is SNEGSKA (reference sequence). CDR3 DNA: TGCAGTGCTCCAAAGGCAGAAAAACTGTTTTTT. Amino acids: CSAPKAEKLFF.

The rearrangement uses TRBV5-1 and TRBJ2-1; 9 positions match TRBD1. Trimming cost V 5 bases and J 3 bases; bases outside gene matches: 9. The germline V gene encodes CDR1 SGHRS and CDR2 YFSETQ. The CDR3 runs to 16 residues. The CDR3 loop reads CASSPISTGGYNEQFF. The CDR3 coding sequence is TGCGCCAGCAGTCCCATATCGACAGGGGGCTACAATGAGCAGTTCTTC.

In DNA form, the CDR3 reads TGTGCCAGCAGTTCCACGACAGGGGGCTATGGCTACACCTTC. Encoded protein: CASSSTTGGYGYTF. The chain combines TRBV27 with TRBJ1-2, with TRBD1 identical over 9 bases. Germline-derived CDR1 and CDR2 are MNHEY and SMNVEV (reference sequence). This CDR3 has 14 amino acids. The ends lost 4 bases at V and 4 bases at J; junction bases unmatched: 4.

For the CDR3, the DNA is TGTGCCAGCAGCTCCACTAGCGGGAATTGGAATGAGCAGTTCTTC. It specifies CASSSTSGNWNEQFF. V gene TRBV7-2 combines with J gene TRBJ2-1, with TRBD2 identical over 10 bases. J was trimmed by 7 bases and V by 4 bases; bases with no gene match: 7. The CDR3 is 15 amino acids. The V gene's germline CDR1 is SGHTA and CDR2 FQGNSA.

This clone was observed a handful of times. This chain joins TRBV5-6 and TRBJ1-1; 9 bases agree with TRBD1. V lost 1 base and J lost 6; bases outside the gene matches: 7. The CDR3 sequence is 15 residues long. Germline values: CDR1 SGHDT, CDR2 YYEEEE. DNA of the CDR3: TGTGCCAGCAGCTTGTTTGCACAGGGGGCTTCTGAAGCTTTCTTT. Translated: CASSLFAQGASEAFF.

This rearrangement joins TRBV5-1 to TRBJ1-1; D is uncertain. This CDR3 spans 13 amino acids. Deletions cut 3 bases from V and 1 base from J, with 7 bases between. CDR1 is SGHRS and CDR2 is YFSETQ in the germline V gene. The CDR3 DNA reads TGCGCCAGCAGCTGGGATGAGAACACTGAAGCTTTCTTT. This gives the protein CASSWDENTEAFF.

In nucleotides, the CDR3 is TGTGCCAGCAGCTCTGTGCGGGGCGACGAGACCCAGTACTTC. As protein: CASSSVRGDETQYF. This sequence joins TRBV11-3 and TRBJ2-5; possible D gene TRBD2, 6 bases. The CDR3 runs to 14 residues. V lost 4 bases, J lost 5 bases, and 14 bases lay in between. Looked up from germline, CDR1 is SGHNT and CDR2 is YENEEA.

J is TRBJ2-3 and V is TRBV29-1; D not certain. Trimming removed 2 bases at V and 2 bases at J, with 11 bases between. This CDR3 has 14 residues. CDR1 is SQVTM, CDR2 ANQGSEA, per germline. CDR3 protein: CSVELSQFTDTQYF. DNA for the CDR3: TGCAGCGTTGAATTATCGCAGTTCACAGATACGCAGTATTTT.

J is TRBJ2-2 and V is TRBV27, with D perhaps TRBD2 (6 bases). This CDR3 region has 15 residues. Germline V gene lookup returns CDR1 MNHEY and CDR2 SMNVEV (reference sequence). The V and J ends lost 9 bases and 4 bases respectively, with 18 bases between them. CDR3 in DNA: TGTGCCAGTAACTTAATAGGAGGGCCCACCGGGGAGCTGTTTTTT. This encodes CASNLIGGPTGELFF.

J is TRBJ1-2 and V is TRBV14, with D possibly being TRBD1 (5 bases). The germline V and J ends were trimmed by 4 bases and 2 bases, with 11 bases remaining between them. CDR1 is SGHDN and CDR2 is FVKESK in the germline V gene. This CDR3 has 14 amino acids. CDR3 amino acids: CASSRDRENYGYTF. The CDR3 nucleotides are TGTGCCAGCAGCCGAGACAGAGAAAACTATGGCTACACCTTC.

The CDR3 here is CASSLMGNTEAFF. The DNA for the CDR3 is TGTGCCAGCAGCTTAATGGGGAACACTGAAGCTTTCTTT. The gene calls are TRBV7-2 and TRBJ1-1, with D unresolved. V was pared by 2 bases and J by 1 base, with 5 bases between. This CDR3 spans 13 amino acids. The germline V gene has CDR1 SGHTA and CDR2 FQGNSA.

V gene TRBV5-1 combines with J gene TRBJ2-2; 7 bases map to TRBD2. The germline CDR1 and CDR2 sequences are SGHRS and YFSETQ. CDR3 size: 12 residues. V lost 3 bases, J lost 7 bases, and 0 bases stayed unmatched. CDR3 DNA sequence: TGCGCCAGCAGCTGGGAGGGCGGGGAGCTGTTTTTT. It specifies CASSWEGGELFF.

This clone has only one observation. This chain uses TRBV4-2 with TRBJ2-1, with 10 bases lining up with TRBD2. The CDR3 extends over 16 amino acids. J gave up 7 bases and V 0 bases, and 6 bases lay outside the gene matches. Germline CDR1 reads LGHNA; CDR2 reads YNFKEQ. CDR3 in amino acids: CASSQDYTSGMNEQFF. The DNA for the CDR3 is TGTGCCAGCAGCCAAGATTATACTAGCGGGATGAATGAGCAGTTCTTC.